The 17 T cell receptor beta chains below were found in one sample sequenced in a study of spatial heterogeneity in lung cancer. Study results and caveats: Intratumoral expanded alpha and beta TCR counts were found to track tumor mutation counts.

These receptors have no known antigen. TCRdb independently ran MiXCR on the 5' RACE reads; one entry per CDR3 protein. There are about 20,000 distinct CDR3 sequences in the sample; approximately 15% occur only once, and more than 30% lies in the top ten. Time point here: sample taken at primary tumor resection. The sample was lung tumor tissue, taken at surgery. The receptors originated from a female donor with early-stage non-small cell lung cancer.

The chain recombines TRBV7-9 with TRBJ2-7; the D gene is possibly TRBD1 (5 bases). The CDR3 is 14 amino acids. The V gene's germline CDR1 is SEHNR and CDR2 FQNEAQ (reference sequence). V was trimmed by 1 base and J by 3 bases, leaving 10 bases between them. Here the CDR3 DNA reads TGTGCCAGCAGCTTAGGGGGCGACCGCTACGAGCAGTACTTC. Translating gives CASSLGGDRYEQYF.

This clonotype is large by share. The rearrangement joins TRBV7-9 to TRBJ2-7; D is ambiguous. V lost 6 bases to trimming and J lost 4 bases, with 7 bases between them. The CDR3 extends over 11 amino acids. Germline lookup yields CDR1 SEHNR and CDR2 FQNEAQ (reference sequence). The CDR3 DNA sequence: TGTGCCAGCAGTCAACAATACGAGCAGTACTTC. Encoded protein: CASSQQYEQYF.

The J gene is TRBJ2-7, the V gene TRBV5-8; D is possibly TRBD1 (6 bases). Deletions cut 4 bases from V and 3 bases from J, with 11 bases between. Germline values: CDR1 SGHTS, CDR2 YDEGEE. The CDR3 spans 13 residues. In DNA, the CDR3 is TGTGCCAGCAGCACTAGGGGGATCTACGAGCAGTACTTC. Translated: CASSTRGIYEQYF.

This clonotype is medium-sized (0.01 to 0.1%) by share. The chain carries TRBV7-9 and TRBJ2-6, with 11 positions matching TRBD2. In germline, CDR1 is SEHNR, CDR2 FQNEAQ (reference sequence). After removal of 4 bases from V and 4 bases from J, the junction contained 18 bases not matched to a gene. This CDR3 spans 21 amino acids. The CDR3 is CASSSQPPPSGGPWGANVLTF. CDR3 in DNA: TGTGCCAGCAGCTCCCAACCCCCCCCTAGCGGGGGGCCGTGGGGGGCCAACGTCCTGACTTTC.

The CDR3 loop is CASSLKGTGELFF. In DNA form, the CDR3 reads TGTGCCAGCAGTTTAAAGGGGACCGGGGAGCTGTTTTTT. The rearrangement uses TRBV12-3 or TRBV12-4 and TRBJ2-2, with D maybe TRBD1 (5 bases). The CDR3 consists of 13 residues. V was clipped by 2 bases and J by 5 bases, with 6 bases between them.

The rearrangement links TRBV18 to TRBJ2-3; no definite D call. The V and J ends lost 2 bases and 0 bases respectively, with 9 bases between them. From germline, CDR1 is KGHSH and CDR2 LQKENI. This CDR3 spans 15 amino acids. The CDR3 nucleotides are TGTGCCAGCTCACCAAACCCGTATAGCACAGATACGCAGTATTTT. Translating gives CASSPNPYSTDTQYF.

This clonotype was detected only a few times. The CDR3 DNA is TGCAGCGTTCGGCAGGGGGCGAAAAATGAGCAGTTCTTC. Amino acid sequence: CSVRQGAKNEQFF. The chain joins TRBV29-1 to TRBJ2-1; 8 bases match TRBD1. The CDR3 contains 13 residues. Per germline, CDR1 SQVTM and CDR2 ANQGSEA. Trimming took 5 bases from V and 7 from J; bases not matched to a gene: 7.

V usage is TRBV20-1 and J usage is TRBJ2-2; 7 bases fit TRBD2. Looked up from germline, CDR1 is DFQATT and CDR2 is SNEGSKA (reference sequence). Trimming removed 0 bases from V and 5 bases from J; junction bases left unmatched: 9. The CDR3 consists of 16 residues. CDR3 sequence reads: CSAREVGGPWTGELFF. The CDR3 DNA follows: TGCAGTGCTAGAGAAGTGGGAGGGCCTTGGACCGGGGAGCTGTTTTTT.

This clonotype has at least ten counts. The J gene is TRBJ1-4, the V gene TRBV20-1; tentatively, D is TRBD1 (5 bases). V lost 2 bases to trimming and J lost 2 bases, with 15 bases between them. The germline V gene has CDR1 DFQATT and CDR2 SNEGSKA (reference sequence). The CDR3 sequence is 16 residues long. CDR3 DNA: TGCAGTGCTAGACCCCCCGACAGTTGGACTAATGAAAAACTGTTTTTT. It codes for CSARPPDSWTNEKLFF.

The rearrangement joins TRBV6-5 to TRBJ2-4; D not resolved. Per germline, CDR1 MNHEY and CDR2 SVGAGI. V lost 2 bases, J lost 10 bases, and 12 bases lay in between. The CDR3 covers 13 residues. CDR3 sequence: CASSYDWIGIQYF. The CDR3 nucleotides are TGTGCCAGCAGTTACGACTGGATAGGGATTCAGTACTTC.

The V gene is TRBV6-2 or TRBV6-3, the J gene TRBJ2-2, with D perhaps given as TRBD1 or TRBD2 (5 bases each). Germline assignment: CDR1 MNHEY and CDR2 SVGEGT. Trimming cost V 5 bases and J 0 bases, with 16 bases left between them. The CDR3 has 17 amino acids. The CDR3: CASSPPTGTANTGELFF. The CDR3 DNA is TGTGCCAGCAGTCCGCCTACCGGGACCGCGAACACCGGGGAGCTGTTTTTT.

There are many counts of this clonotype. V is TRBV3-1 and J is TRBJ2-7; TRBD2 matches at 9 bases. The junction had 8 bases not matched to a gene; V was cut back by 2 bases and J by 6 bases. This CDR3 has 15 amino acids. Germline CDR1 is LGHDT and CDR2 is YNNKEL (reference sequence). The CDR3 DNA reads TGTGCCAGCAGCCAACACGGGACTAGCCCGATCGAGCAGTACTTC. Amino acid sequence: CASSQHGTSPIEQYF.

The rearrangement uses TRBV20-1 and TRBJ2-7, with 8 bases that match TRBD2. There are 13 residues in the CDR3. Germline lookup yields CDR1 DFQATT and CDR2 SNEGSKA (reference sequence). Unmatched junction bases numbered 9, after V lost 5 bases and J lost 6 bases. CDR3 loop: CSAGAGGGSEQYF. The CDR3 region has the DNA TGCAGTGCTGGGGCGGGGGGCGGCTCCGAGCAGTACTTC.

In this sample, this clonotype turned up many times. V and J are TRBV5-1 and TRBJ2-1; D is uncertain. The germline gives CDR1 SGHRS, CDR2 YFSETQ. The CDR3 is 11 amino acids. Trimming took off 3 bases at V and 2 bases at J, with 0 bases between the two ends. CDR3 nucleotide sequence: TGCGCCAGCAGCTCCTACAATGAGCAGTTCTTC. Protein sequence: CASSSYNEQFF. Filled out from reference TRBV5-1 and TRBJ2-1, the complete variable domain reads KAGVTQTPRYLIKTRGQQVTLSCSPISGHRSVSWYQQTPGQGLQFLFEYFSETQRNKGNFPGRFSGRQFSNSRSEMNVSTLELGDSALYLCASSSYNEQFFGPGTRLTVL.

The chain joins TRBV7-8 to TRBJ2-6, with 9 nucleotides matching TRBD1. The CDR3 totals 20 residues. Germline-derived CDR1 and CDR2 are SGHVS and FQNEAQ. The V segment lost 5 bases and the J segment 1 base; nucleotides outside the gene matches: 15. The CDR3: CASSTRINRDRVSGANVLTF. The CDR3 DNA reads as TGTGCCAGCAGCACGCGCATAAACCGGGACAGGGTTTCTGGGGCCAACGTCCTGACTTTC. The entire variable domain, with the rest obtained from reference TRBV7-8 and TRBJ2-6, is as follows: GAGVSQSPRYKVAKRGQDVALRCDPISGHVSLFWYQQALGQGPEFLTYFQNEAQLDKSGLPSDRFFAERPEGSVSTLKIQRTQQEDSAVYLCASSTRINRDRVSGANVLTFGAGSRLTVL.

This clonotype was recorded once. CDR3 sequence reads: CSVEEGVAGDNEQFF. The CDR3 DNA sequence: TGCAGCGTTGAAGAGGGGGTAGCGGGGGACAATGAGCAGTTCTTC. The chain uses TRBV29-1 and TRBJ2-1; TRBD2 agrees at 9 bases. V was pared by 0 bases and J by 5 bases, with 5 bases of the junction left unmatched. This CDR3 is built from 15 residues. CDR1 and CDR2 from the germline V gene are SQVTM and ANQGSEA.

The V gene is TRBV28, the J gene TRBJ2-7; the D gene is possibly TRBD1 (6 bases). V lost 3 bases, J lost 7 bases, and 13 bases lay in between. The CDR3 spans 13 residues. The germline CDR1 and CDR2 sequences are MDHEN and SYDVKM. The CDR3 DNA reads as TGTGCCAGCAGTTTGGGGGCCCCCCAGGAGCAGTACTTC. This codes for CASSLGAPQEQYF.